What follows is one T cell receptor beta chain and its context. This clone was seen a handful of times. Its antigen remains undetermined. No quality values exist for individual bases; no much larger clone is one base distant. Including cysteine and phenylalanine, the CDR3 has 13 amino acids. The sequence is cut down to CDR3 DNA, 39 bases in frame from base 1. The germline V gene supplies CDR1 SGHTA and CDR2 FQGTGA. V and J are truncated by 0 bases and 5 bases respectively, leaving an intervening sequence of 7 bases. The record originates from a study of blood T cell repertoires in COVID-19 (dated by TCRdb to 2018 to 2020). Notes on the research overall: Collaborator samples came from the United States, Italy and Spain and covered acute and convalescent phases of COVID-19. The prospective study material was composed of cDNA or gDNA derived from T cells, B-cell-depleted T cells, or PBMCs. Subjects who had been exposed to COVID-19, were actively infected with it, or had recovered from it provided the deeply sampled blood TCRbeta repertoires that made up the dataset. The repertoires were released in a freely available public database meant as a resource for research on the immune response to SARS-CoV-2. The samples were drawn from the first 160 participants of the ongoing ImmuneRACE study and from over 950 subjects provided by 6 global collaborators. Sample metadata almost always included a de-identified subject ID, COVID-19 status, age in years and sex. Where available, HLA class I and class II types were taken from metadata supplied by the sample provider and were not determined by assay-based typing. Here is what the overall study found, with its caveats: The amount of clinical and demographic metadata varied by source and participant and was provided uncurated.

TCRbeta CDR3 regions were amplified from genomic DNA by means of the immunoSEQ Assay, a bias-controlled multiplex PCR. The original methods were these. Nucleated cell counts per sample were estimated from amplification of reference gene primers within the assay. To quantify the absolute abundance of each unique TCRbeta CDR3 rearrangement, sequence reads were collapsed and filtered. For each sample, productive Simpson clonality was calculated as the square root of Simpson's diversity index across productive rearrangements. In its TCRdb copy, this immuneACCESS table keeps in-frame sequences only and misses some clones. Where compared with another copy, unresolved V genes explain less than half of these, and the others have no known cause. V and J calls and clone size are as listed in that table; D and trimming were resolved from the DNA. Across this sample there are 50,000 to 65,000 clones, with around 88% seen only once. The ten most abundant clones make up around 13% of the sample.

Collaborating institutions collected whole blood in K2EDTA tubes following their own protocols. For TCRbeta analysis, collaborators shipped samples as frozen whole blood, isolated PBMCs, or DNA extracted from either of those sample types. This receptor chain uses TRBV7-3 and TRBJ1-2, with the D segment identity uncertain. The clonotype was recovered from a human donor in a cohort sampled during active COVID-19. Sequencing input: peripheral blood. The CDR3 protein sequence reads: CASSLTTGYGYTF. The DNA sequence is as follows: TGTGCCAGCAGCTTAACGACGGGATATGGCTACACCTTC. Reference TRBV7-3 and TRBJ1-2 genes cover what lies past the CDR3, so the full variable domain is GAGVSQTPSNKVTEKGKYVELRCDPISGHTALYWYRQSLGQGPEFLIYFQGTGAADDSGLPNDRFFAVRPEGSVSTLKIQRTERGDSAVYLCASSLTTGYGYTFGSGTRLTVV.